This is a list of T cell receptor beta chains from one sample in a study of T-cell memory formation after mild COVID-19. TCRdb passed the 5' RACE reads through MiXCR, listing each CDR3 protein once. The sample yields over 450,000 distinct CDR3 sequences, around 20% seen once. Sample: PBMCs or a T cell subset sorted from them (not recorded which). The receptors shown here come from an adult woman who had mild COVID-19 (a few samples of this study predate the infection). Cell type and time point are not known. CDR3s include the opening cysteine and the closing phenylalanine or tryptophan. Fields, in order: V gene, J gene, D gene, clone size, CDR3 DNA, CDR3 protein. D genes are given only for firm matches. Part of the rows lack a size; the others show once, few, many or a class for expanded clones.

TRBV2	TRBJ2-7	NA	NA	TGTGCCAGCAGTCGGACGACGGCAAACGAGCAGTACTTC	CASSRTTANEQYF
TRBV24-1	TRBJ2-1	NA	NA	TGTGCCACCAGTGATTCACTGACAGGAGGAATTAACAATGAGCAGTTCTTC	CATSDSLTGGINNEQFF
TRBV19	TRBJ2-1	NA	NA	TGTGCCAGTAGTATCGGGCTAGGGGCCTACAATGAGCAGTTCTTC	CASSIGLGAYNEQFF
TRBV20-1	TRBJ2-3	TRBD2	NA	TGCAGTGCTAGAGAGGCGGGGGAAGATACGCAGTATTTT	CSAREAGEDTQYF
TRBV29-1	TRBJ1-5	NA	few	TGCAGCGTTGGTTCAGGGTATGGTCAGCCCCAGCATTTT	CSVGSGYGQPQHF
TRBV4-2	TRBJ2-7	NA	NA	TGTGCCAGCAGCCAAGGGGCGGGAACCTCCTACGAGCAGTACTTC	CASSQGAGTSYEQYF
TRBV12-3/TRBV12-4	TRBJ2-7	NA	NA	TGTGCCAGCAGATGGGGCCCCCGAGGCGAGCAGTACTTC	CASRWGPRGEQYF
TRBV5-1	TRBJ1-6	NA	few	TGCGCCAGCAGCCGTTCAGGGATAGGGAATTCACCCCTCCACTTT	CASSRSGIGNSPLHF
TRBV7-9	TRBJ2-7	NA	NA	TGTGCCAGCAGCCCTCGAGGGTTGAGCTCCTACGAGCAGTACTTC	CASSPRGLSSYEQYF
TRBV4-2	TRBJ2-7	NA	NA	TGTGCCAGCAGCCAAGAGCCGGGTGGGAACTCCTACGAGCAGTACTTC	CASSQEPGGNSYEQYF
TRBV2	TRBJ1-5	NA	NA	TGTGCCAGCAAGGGTAGCGGTCAGCCCCAGCATTTT	CASKGSGQPQHF
TRBV3-1	TRBJ2-7	NA	few	TGTGCCAGCAGCCACAACAGTGCTTCCTACGAGCAGTACTTC	CASSHNSASYEQYF
TRBV5-1	TRBJ2-7	NA	NA	TGCGCCAGCAGCTTGGCAGGCGGGTTCCACGAGCAGTACTTC	CASSLAGGFHEQYF
TRBV15	TRBJ2-7	NA	NA	TGTGCCACCAGCAGAGCTAGTCCAGTTACGACCTACGAGCAGTACTTC	CATSRASPVTTYEQYF
TRBV7-9	TRBJ2-1	NA	few	TGTGCCAGCAGCTTATTGGGGTACAGGGTCCACAATGAGCAGTTCTTC	CASSLLGYRVHNEQFF
TRBV6-2/TRBV6-3	TRBJ2-2	TRBD1	few	TGTGCCAGCAGTTACGAAGACAGGGGGCTTGACACCGGGGAGCTGTTTTTT	CASSYEDRGLDTGELFF
TRBV12-3/TRBV12-4	TRBJ1-1	NA	NA	TGTGCCAGCAGTAGACGGACGAACACTGAAGCTTTCTTT	CASSRRTNTEAFF
TRBV4-1	TRBJ2-6	TRBD1	once	TGCGCCAGCAGCCCCTCTCGGGACAGGGGTATCTCTGGGGCCAACGTCCTGACTTTC	CASSPSRDRGISGANVLTF
TRBV7-6	TRBJ2-1	TRBD2	NA	TGTGCCAGCAGCTCAGAGGCTAGCGGGAGGGTCAATGAGCAGTTCTTC	CASSSEASGRVNEQFF
TRBV7-9	TRBJ1-1	NA	NA	TGTGCCAGCAGCCCACTGGTAGGGAGAAACACTGAAGCTTTCTTT	CASSPLVGRNTEAFF
TRBV6-5	TRBJ1-1	NA	NA	TGTGCCAGCAGTTACTCAGGGGTCCCTGAAGCTTTCTTT	CASSYSGVPEAFF
TRBV4-2	TRBJ2-1	TRBD1	few	TGTGCCAGCAGCCAAATATGGGGGACCACAGGGGTCGATGAGCAGTTCTTC	CASSQIWGTTGVDEQFF
TRBV7-9	TRBJ2-5	NA	NA	TGTGCCAGCAGCTTCTTAGGGGGAGGGCCAGCAGAGACCCAGTACTTC	CASSFLGGGPAETQYF
TRBV7-8	TRBJ2-3	NA	few	TGTGCCAGCAGTCCAGGGGTTGGGGCAGATACGCAGTATTTT	CASSPGVGADTQYF
TRBV7-2	TRBJ2-1	NA	NA	TGTGCCAGCAGCTTAGAGGCTAGATCCTATGAGCAGTTCTTC	CASSLEARSYEQFF
TRBV11-2	TRBJ2-7	NA	few	TGTGCCAGCAGCTTAGTAGTTCCCCTCGCAGGGAACAACGAGCAGTACTTC	CASSLVVPLAGNNEQYF
TRBV20-1	TRBJ2-3	NA	NA	TGCAGTGCTAGCAGGGACCCTCCGCAGTATTTT	CSASRDPPQYF
TRBV19	TRBJ2-7	TRBD2	NA	TGTGCCAGTAGTTCCGGCGGGCTAGCGGGGGCCGGCGAGCAGTACTTC	CASSSGGLAGAGEQYF
TRBV12-3/TRBV12-4	TRBJ2-3	NA	NA	TGTGCCAGCAGAGAAGGGGGGAGAACAGATACGCAGTATTTT	CASREGGRTDTQYF
TRBV6-2/TRBV6-3	TRBJ2-3	TRBD1	few	TGTGCCAGCAAGGACAGGGAGTTTGGCACAGATACGCAGTATTTT	CASKDREFGTDTQYF
TRBV18	TRBJ2-5	TRBD2	NA	TGTGCCAGCTCACCGGAAGCGGGGGGATTCCAAGAGACCCAGTACTTC	CASSPEAGGFQETQYF
TRBV11-2	TRBJ2-4	TRBD2	few	TGTGCCAGCAGACACTATAGCGGGCTAGCCAAAAACATTCAGTACTTC	CASRHYSGLAKNIQYF
TRBV27	TRBJ2-5	NA	NA	TGTGCCAGCAGTTTATACCCAGACACGGAAGAGACCCAGTACTTC	CASSLYPDTEETQYF
TRBV10-3	TRBJ2-2	NA	NA	TGTGCCATCAGTGAGTGGACAGAGACCGGGGAGCTGTTTTTT	CAISEWTETGELFF
TRBV24-1	TRBJ2-1	TRBD2	NA	TGTGCCACCAGTGATCAACGACTAGCGGGGAGTTACAATGAGCAGTTCTTC	CATSDQRLAGSYNEQFF
TRBV20-1	TRBJ2-7	TRBD1	NA	TGCAGTGCCCCTAGAGGGGACAGGGCTGAGGAGCAGTACTTC	CSAPRGDRAEEQYF
TRBV5-5	TRBJ1-1	NA	NA	TGTGCCAGCAGCTTTGGGATCAGCAGTGAAGCTTTCTTT	CASSFGISSEAFF
TRBV30	TRBJ1-1	NA	few	TGTGCCTGGAGTTGGGGGGGCCGTCTGATGAACACTGAAGCTTTCTTT	CAWSWGGRLMNTEAFF
TRBV5-1	TRBJ2-6	TRBD1	NA	TGCGCCAGCAGCTTGAAGGACCCCAACAGGGGGCCTGGGGCCAACGTCCTGACTTTC	CASSLKDPNRGPGANVLTF
TRBV5-1	TRBJ1-3	NA	NA	TGCGCCAGCAGCTTGGCCGCCCCGGGGGACACCATATATTTT	CASSLAAPGDTIYF
TRBV7-2	TRBJ1-1	NA	few	TGTGCCAGCAGCTCCCGGGTCTTAAACACTGAAGCTTTCTTT	CASSSRVLNTEAFF
TRBV4-1	TRBJ2-1	NA	few	TGCGCCAGCAGCCAAAACCTTGGGAGCTCCTACAATGAGCAGTTCTTC	CASSQNLGSSYNEQFF
TRBV4-2	TRBJ2-1	NA	NA	TGTGCCAGCAGCCAAGTACATGGACAAAGCTCCTACAATGAGCAGTTCTTC	CASSQVHGQSSYNEQFF
TRBV24-1	TRBJ2-1	NA	NA	TGTGCCACCAGTGAAAGCTCCTACAATGAGCAGTTCTTC	CATSESSYNEQFF
TRBV7-2	TRBJ2-5	NA	NA	TGTGCCAGCAGCAACCTTATTCCACGGATACAACAAGAGACCCAGTACTTC	CASSNLIPRIQQETQYF
TRBV6-5	TRBJ2-7	TRBD1	few	TGTGCCAGCAAGTACGCAGGACAGGGAGGCGAGCAGTACTTC	CASKYAGQGGEQYF
TRBV23-1	TRBJ1-5	TRBD1	NA	TGCGCCAGTAACAGGGGAGACCAGCCCCAGCATTTT	CASNRGDQPQHF
TRBV12-3/TRBV12-4	TRBJ2-7	NA	few	TGTGCCAGCGCGACCGAGGAGCGAGCCTACGAGCAGTACTTC	CASATEERAYEQYF
TRBV15	TRBJ2-7	TRBD1	NA	TGTGCCACCAGCAGAGACCGGACAGGGGGAAGTGAGCAGTACTTC	CATSRDRTGGSEQYF
TRBV4-1	TRBJ1-2	TRBD1	NA	TGCGCCAGCAGACAATTAAACAGGGGGGAGCACTATGGCTACACCTTC	CASRQLNRGEHYGYTF
TRBV20-1	TRBJ2-3	TRBD1	few	TGCAGTGCCTTGCCGACAGGGACGAGGGATACGCAGTATTTT	CSALPTGTRDTQYF
TRBV18	TRBJ1-1	NA	few	TGTGCCAGCTCACCATCCGAGGGATCAGGGTTCACTGAAGCTTTCTTT	CASSPSEGSGFTEAFF
TRBV5-1	TRBJ1-1	NA	few	TGCGCCAGCAGCTTGGCTCTCACTCGGGGTAACACTGAAGCTTTCTTT	CASSLALTRGNTEAFF
TRBV29-1	TRBJ2-1	TRBD2	few	TGCAGCGTTGAAGCGGTGGCGGGAGGGCCGACATACAATGAGCAGTTCTTC	CSVEAVAGGPTYNEQFF
TRBV12-3/TRBV12-4	TRBJ2-5	TRBD1	few	TGTGCCAGCAGTTTCGGACAGGGTCCTCAAGAGACCCAGTACTTC	CASSFGQGPQETQYF
TRBV18	TRBJ2-7	NA	many	TGTGCCAGCTCACCTCCGGGACTGAGCTCCTACGAGCAGTACTTC	CASSPPGLSSYEQYF
TRBV7-9	TRBJ1-1	TRBD1	NA	TGTGCCAGCAGCTTTACGGGACAGGGGGCGAGCACTGAAGTTTTCTTT	CASSFTGQGASTEVFF